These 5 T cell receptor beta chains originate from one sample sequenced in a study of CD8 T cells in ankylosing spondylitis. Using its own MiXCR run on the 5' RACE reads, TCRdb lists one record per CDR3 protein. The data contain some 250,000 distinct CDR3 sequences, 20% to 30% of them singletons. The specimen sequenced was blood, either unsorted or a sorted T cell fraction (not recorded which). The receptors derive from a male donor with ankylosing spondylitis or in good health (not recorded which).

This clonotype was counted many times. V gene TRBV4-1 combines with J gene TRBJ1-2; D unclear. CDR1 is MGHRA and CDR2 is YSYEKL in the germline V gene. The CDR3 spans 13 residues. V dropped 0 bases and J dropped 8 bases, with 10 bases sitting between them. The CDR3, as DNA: TGCGCCAGCAGCCAAGATCTAGGGTGGGGCTACACCTTC. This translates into CASSQDLGWGYTF.

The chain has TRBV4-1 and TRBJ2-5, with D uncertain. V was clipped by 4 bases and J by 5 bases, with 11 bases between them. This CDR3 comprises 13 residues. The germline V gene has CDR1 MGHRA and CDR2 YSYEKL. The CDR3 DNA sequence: TGCGCCAGCAGCCCCCGGCCCGGGGAGACCCAGTACTTC. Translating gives CASSPRPGETQYF.

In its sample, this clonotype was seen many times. The CDR3 DNA follows: TGTGCCACCAGCAGAGGGGGGCTGAGCGACTCCTACGAGCAGTACTTC. This gives the protein CATSRGGLSDSYEQYF. The gene calls are TRBV15 and TRBJ2-7, with D perhaps TRBD1 (6 bases). The germline V gene has CDR1 LNHNV and CDR2 YYDKDF (reference sequence). V shed 1 base and J shed 0 bases, with 13 bases lying between them. The CDR3 contains 16 residues.

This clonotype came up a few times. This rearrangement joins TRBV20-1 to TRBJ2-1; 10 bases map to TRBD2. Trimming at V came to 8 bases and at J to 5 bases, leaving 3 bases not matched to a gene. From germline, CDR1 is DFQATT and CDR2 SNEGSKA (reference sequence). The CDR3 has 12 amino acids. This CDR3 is CSRTSGDNEQFF. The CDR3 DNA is TGCAGTCGGACTAGCGGAGACAATGAGCAGTTCTTC.

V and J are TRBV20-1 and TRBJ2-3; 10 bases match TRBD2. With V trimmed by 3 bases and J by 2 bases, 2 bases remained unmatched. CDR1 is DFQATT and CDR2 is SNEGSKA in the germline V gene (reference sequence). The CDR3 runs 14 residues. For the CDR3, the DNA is TGCAGTGCTAGCGGGACTAGCGCCACAGATACGCAGTATTTT. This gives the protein CSASGTSATDTQYF.